What follows describes a single TCR beta chain. The target antigen is unknown. The data stem from a study of shared clonotypes between healthy human individuals. Method: immunoSEQ multiplex PCR; TCRdb's copy keeps in-frame clones and lacks some. The sample records 2,500,000 or so clones, 85% to 95% being singletons. This CDR3 has 15 residues. Germline V lookup: CDR1 SNHLY, CDR2 FYNNEI. V gave up 0 bases and J gave up 4 bases, with 10 bases separating them. Study-wide results and limits: Of the naive CD4 clonotypes, about 5% were shared across a handful of donors. In general, naive subsets displayed greater estimated richness than memory subsets did. Sequencing of the sorted subsets was shown by rarefaction to be incomplete despite large depth.

CD4+ cells yielded CD45RA+ naive and CD45RA-negative memory subsets. Sequencing was carried out using naive CD4+ T cells sorted from blood. The subset denotes: CD45RA+ positively selected. The source is a man between 18 and 29 years old in good health. The chain carries TRBV2 and TRBJ2-1, with D tentatively TRBD2 (6 bases). CDR3 protein: CASSEADGRYNEQFF. The CDR3 bases are TGTGCCAGCAGTGAAGCGGACGGGAGATACAATGAGCAGTTCTTC.